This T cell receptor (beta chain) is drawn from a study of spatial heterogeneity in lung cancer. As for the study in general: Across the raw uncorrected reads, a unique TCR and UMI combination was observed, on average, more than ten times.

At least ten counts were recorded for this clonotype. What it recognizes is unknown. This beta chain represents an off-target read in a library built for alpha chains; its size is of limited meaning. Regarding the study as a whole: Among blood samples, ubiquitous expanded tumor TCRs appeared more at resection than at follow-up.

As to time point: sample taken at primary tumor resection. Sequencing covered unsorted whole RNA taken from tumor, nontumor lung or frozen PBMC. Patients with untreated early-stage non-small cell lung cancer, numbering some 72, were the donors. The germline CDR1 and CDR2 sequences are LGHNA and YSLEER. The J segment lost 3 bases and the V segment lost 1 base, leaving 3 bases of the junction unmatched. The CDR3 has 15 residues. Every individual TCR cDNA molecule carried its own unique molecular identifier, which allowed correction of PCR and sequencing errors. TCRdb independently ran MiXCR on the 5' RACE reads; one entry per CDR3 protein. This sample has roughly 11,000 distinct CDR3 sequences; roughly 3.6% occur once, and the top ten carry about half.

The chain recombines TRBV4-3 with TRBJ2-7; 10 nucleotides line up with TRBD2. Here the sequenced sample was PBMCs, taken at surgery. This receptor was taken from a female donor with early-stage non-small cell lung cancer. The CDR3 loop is CASSQAIAGGYEQYF. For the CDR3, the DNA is TGCGCCAGCAGCCAAGCGATAGCGGGAGGCTACGAGCAGTACTTC.